Below are 31 T cell receptor beta chains sequenced from a single sample in a study of cytomegalovirus exposure and HLA in healthy donors. It was with 60 Vbeta and 13 Jbeta primers that the PCR ran. Produced via immunoSEQ multiplex PCR; TCRdb's table is partial and in-frame only. This sample has 69,000 or so clones, with roughly 68% found just once. Sequenced: PBMCs. Every receptor here comes from a woman aged 55-70 years in good health and CMV-seropositive.

CDR3 loop: CASSWGDRMGPEAFF. The CDR3, as DNA: TGCGCCAGCAGCTGGGGAGATAGAATGGGCCCTGAAGCTTTCTTT. The V and J genes are TRBV5-1 and TRBJ1-1; D unclear. Germline V gives CDR1 SGHRS, CDR2 YFSETQ. This CDR3 region has 15 residues. Trimming took 3 bases from V and 6 from J, leaving 18 bases between them.

This clone was detected once. The chain is built from TRBV6-1 and TRBJ1-2, with 8 bases aligning to TRBD1. With 6 bases clipped from V and 1 base from J, the junction kept 1 base outside the gene matches. The germline V gene has CDR1 MNHNS and CDR2 SASEGT. The CDR3 spans 13 residues. CDR3 residues: CASRDRVNYGYTF. CDR3 DNA: TGTGCCAGCAGGGACAGGGTTAACTATGGCTACACCTTC.

This chain connects TRBV7-9 to TRBJ1-1; 7 nucleotides match TRBD1. Germline V gives CDR1 SEHNR, CDR2 FQNEAQ (reference sequence). The CDR3 sequence is 15 residues long. Unmatched junction bases numbered 6, after V lost 4 bases and J lost 1 base. The CDR3 is CASSSPDRENTEAFF. The DNA for the CDR3 is TGTGCCAGCAGCTCCCCCGACAGGGAGAACACTGAAGCTTTCTTT.

This clone was counted only a few times. This rearrangement joins TRBV5-4 to TRBJ2-1, with TRBD1 identical over 7 bases. CDR3 length: 14 residues. Trimming removed 5 bases from V and 6 bases from J; junction bases left unmatched: 8. The V gene's germline CDR1 is SGHNT and CDR2 YYREEE (reference sequence). The CDR3 loop is CASRAQTGFNEQFF. The CDR3 nucleotides are TGTGCCAGCAGGGCCCAGACAGGGTTCAATGAGCAGTTCTTC.

This sequence joins TRBV6-1 and TRBJ1-2, with TRBD1 matching 9 bases. Germline V gives CDR1 MNHNS, CDR2 SASEGT. Trimming at V came to 6 bases and at J to 8 bases, leaving 13 bases not matched to a gene. This CDR3 spans 15 amino acids. Written as DNA, the CDR3 is TGTGCCAGCAGACCCGCCCCGGGACAGGGAAGCGGCTACACCTTC. This translates into CASRPAPGQGSGYTF.

A note on this clone: One end of the junction fails to match germline, which may point to a read error. The J gene is TRBJ2-7, the V gene TRBV6-5; TRBD2 matches at 12 bases. The CDR3 extends over 16 amino acids. The germline CDR1 and CDR2 sequences are MNHEY and SVGAGI. The CDR3 spells CASSNSGTSGRFGQYF. The CDR3 DNA sequence: TGTGCCAGCAGTAACTCGGGTACTAGCGGGAGGTTCGGGCAGTACTTC.

V usage is TRBV2 and J usage is TRBJ2-7; 9 nucleotides line up with TRBD1. V lost 5 bases and J lost 1; bases outside the gene matches: 3. CDR1 and CDR2 (germline): SNHLY, FYNNEI. This CDR3 has 14 amino acids. The CDR3, as DNA: TGTGCCAGCAGTCCGGGACAGGGATCCTACGAGCAGTACTTC. Its protein product is CASSPGQGSYEQYF. The full variable domain, rest sourced from reference TRBV2 and TRBJ2-7, is EPEVTQTPSHQVTQMGQEVILRCVPISNHLYFYWYRQILGQKVEFLVSFYNNEISEKSEIFDDQFSVERPDGSNFTLKIRSTKLEDSAMYFCASSPGQGSYEQYFGPGTRLTVT.

This chain joins TRBV9 and TRBJ1-2; 7 bases map to TRBD1. Losses at the gene ends were 0 bases for V and 6 bases for J; bases not matched to a gene: 2. Germline V gene lookup returns CDR1 SGDLS and CDR2 YYNGEE. There are 13 residues in the CDR3. The CDR3 DNA follows: TGTGCCAGCAGCGTAGGACAGGGTAATGGCTACACCTTC. Protein: CASSVGQGNGYTF.

This chain joins TRBV19 and TRBJ1-5; D unresolved. Trimming shortened V by 6 bases and J by 6 bases, and 9 bases separated the two germline ends. Looked up from germline, CDR1 is LNHDA and CDR2 is SQIVND (reference sequence). This CDR3 is 12 amino acids long. The CDR3 region has the DNA TGTGCCAGTAGGACGGGGAGTCAGCCCCAGCATTTT. Encoded protein: CASRTGSQPQHF. The full variable domain, its missing parts supplied by reference TRBV19 and TRBJ1-5, is DGGITQSPKYLFRKEGQNVTLSCEQNLNHDAMYWYRQDPGQGLRLIYYSQIVNDFQKGDIAEGYSVSREKKESFPLTVTSAQKNPTAFYLCASRTGSQPQHFGDGTRLSIL.

The chain carries TRBV2 and TRBJ2-2, with TRBD2 identical over 8 bases. The CDR3 length is 16 residues. The germline gives CDR1 SNHLY, CDR2 FYNNEI. Trimming cost V 6 bases and J 5 bases; bases outside gene matches: 11. In nucleotides, the CDR3 is TGTGCCAGCAGCCTCGGGGAAGCGGGAGAAACCGGGGAGCTGTTTTTT. This codes for CASSLGEAGETGELFF.

This clone was recorded only once. The chain links TRBV11-2 to TRBJ2-2; possibly TRBD1 for D (6 bases). V lost 4 bases to trimming and J lost 5 bases, with 14 bases between them. Germline CDR1 and CDR2: SGHAT and FQNNGV. This CDR3 is built from 15 residues. CDR3 nucleotide sequence: TGTGCCAGCAGCTCTTTCGACAGGAAAACCGGGGAGCTGTTTTTT. Translating it yields CASSSFDRKTGELFF.

The rearrangement joins TRBV25-1 to TRBJ1-1; D is possibly TRBD1 (5 bases). Germline assignment: CDR1 MGHDK and CDR2 SYGVNS. Trimming shortened V by 1 base and J by 0 bases, and 9 bases separated the two germline ends. This CDR3 comprises 15 residues. CDR3 in DNA: TGTGCCAGCAGTGAATGGGCAGGGATGAACACTGAAGCTTTCTTT. This encodes CASSEWAGMNTEAFF.

This clone was recorded only once. The chain links TRBV6-1 to TRBJ1-2; D may be TRBD1 (5 bases). Germline CDR1 reads MNHNS; CDR2 reads SASEGT. The CDR3 covers 15 residues. V was clipped by 6 bases and J by 4 bases, with 18 bases between them. The CDR3, as DNA: TGTGCCAGCAGGCCGGGGGGAGGGGTTGGCTATGGCTACACCTTC. This sequence encodes CASRPGGGVGYGYTF.

The chain employs TRBV18 and TRBJ1-4, with 7 bases lining up with TRBD1. The CDR3 covers 15 residues. V shed 1 base and J 4 bases; nucleotides not matched to a gene: 3. Germline V gene data show CDR1 as KGHSH and CDR2 as LQKENI. The CDR3 here is CASSPLGTDNEKLFF. The CDR3 DNA sequence: TGTGCCAGCTCACCACTCGGGACAGATAATGAAAAACTGTTTTTT.

The chain has TRBV4-1 and TRBJ1-2; D is perhaps TRBD1 (6 bases). V lost 1 base and J 3 bases, leaving 9 bases between the germline ends. The CDR3 spans 14 residues. The germline V gene encodes CDR1 MGHRA and CDR2 YSYEKL. The CDR3 loop reads CASSQGGQYYGYTF. The CDR3, as DNA: TGCGCCAGCAGCCAAGGGGGGCAGTACTATGGCTACACCTTC.

This clone has more than one count but fewer than ten. The gene calls are TRBV2 and TRBJ1-4, with a tentative D call TRBD1 (6 bases). The V gene lost 2 bases and the J gene lost 3 bases, with 7 bases spanning the gap. The CDR3 is made up of 14 amino acids. Germline values: CDR1 SNHLY, CDR2 FYNNEI. Here the CDR3 reads CASSEQGSNEKLFF. The CDR3 nucleotides are TGTGCCAGCAGTGAACAGGGGTCTAATGAAAAACTGTTTTTT.

This chain connects TRBV5-1 to TRBJ2-3, with a tentative D call TRBD1 (6 bases). The CDR3 is 15 amino acids. V was shortened by 0 bases and J by 3 bases, with 11 bases between the two germline ends. Germline CDR1 SGHRS, CDR2 YFSETQ. The DNA for the CDR3 is TGCGCCAGCAGCTTGGGAGGGGGTTCGACAGATACGCAGTATTTT. It translates to CASSLGGGSTDTQYF.

The chain recombines TRBV5-1 with TRBJ2-5, with a tentative D call TRBD2 (6 bases). Germline V gene lookup returns CDR1 SGHRS and CDR2 YFSETQ. V dropped 0 bases and J dropped 5 bases, with 11 bases sitting between them. The CDR3 extends over 14 amino acids. CDR3 nucleotides: TGCGCCAGCAGCTTGGAGGGAGGTTCGGAGACCCAGTACTTC. As protein: CASSLEGGSETQYF. The full variable domain, its missing parts supplied by reference TRBV5-1 and TRBJ2-5, is KAGVTQTPRYLIKTRGQQVTLSCSPISGHRSVSWYQQTPGQGLQFLFEYFSETQRNKGNFPGRFSGRQFSNSRSEMNVSTLELGDSALYLCASSLEGGSETQYFGPGTRLLVL.

This clone came up a few times. This sequence joins TRBV27 and TRBJ1-2, with D tentatively TRBD1 (6 bases). The CDR3 has 14 residues. Germline V CDR1 and CDR2: MNHEY, SMNVEV (reference sequence). V was trimmed by 5 bases and J by 8 bases, leaving 18 bases between them. CDR3 in amino acids: CASSLRGGLWGYTF. Here the CDR3 DNA reads TGTGCCAGCAGTCTCCGGGGGGGCCTTTGGGGCTACACCTTC.

This clone has a handful of counts. The chain couples TRBV19 to TRBJ1-5; TRBD1 aligns across 9 bases. CDR3 length: 14 amino acids. Germline V gene lookup returns CDR1 LNHDA and CDR2 SQIVND (reference sequence). V lost 3 bases and J lost 7; bases outside the gene matches: 4. This chain's CDR3 is CASSITGGPQPQHF. The CDR3 DNA follows: TGTGCCAGTAGTATTACAGGGGGCCCCCAGCCCCAGCATTTT.

The V and J genes are TRBV6-5 and TRBJ1-2, with 10 bases fitting TRBD1. Germline-derived CDR1 and CDR2 are MNHEY and SVGAGI. This CDR3 has 15 residues. Trimming at V came to 6 bases and at J to 6 bases, leaving 10 bases not matched to a gene. CDR3 nucleotide sequence: TGTGCCAGCAGCCGACCGGGACAGGGGATTAATGGCTACACCTTC. Amino acids: CASSRPGQGINGYTF.

V gene TRBV7-2 combines with J gene TRBJ1-1; D might be TRBD1 (6 bases). CDR3 length: 16 amino acids. Germline V gene data show CDR1 as SGHTA and CDR2 as FQGNSA. V was trimmed by 1 base and J by 4 bases, leaving 16 bases between them. The CDR3 nucleotides are TGTGCCAGCAGCTTAGTCGGGGGGGCCCTGGTCACTGAAGCTTTCTTT. It yields the protein CASSLVGGALVTEAFF.

The rearrangement uses TRBV5-4 and TRBJ1-1, with a possible D match to TRBD1 (6 bases). CDR3 length equals 16 residues. Trimming removed 4 bases from V and 1 base from J, with 17 bases in between. Germline CDR1 and CDR2: SGHNT and YYREEE (reference sequence). The CDR3 sequence is CASSVRSQGSNTEAFF. The CDR3 nucleotides are TGTGCCAGCAGCGTTAGATCACAGGGATCGAACACTGAAGCTTTCTTT.

This chain connects TRBV7-2 to TRBJ2-1; 14 bases align to TRBD2. The CDR3 has 18 residues. After removal of 5 bases from V and 3 bases from J, the junction contained 9 bases not matched to a gene. CDR1 is SGHTA, CDR2 FQGNSA, per germline. Here the CDR3 DNA reads TGTGCCAGCAGCACAGGACTAGCGGGGGGAGTCTTCTACAATGAGCAGTTCTTC. It specifies CASSTGLAGGVFYNEQFF.

This clone was counted only a few times. The chain combines TRBV6-1 with TRBJ2-2; D gene ambiguous. CDR1 and CDR2 from the germline V gene are MNHNS and SASEGT. V was trimmed by 8 bases and J by 3 bases, leaving 16 bases between them. The CDR3 is 15 amino acids. The CDR3: CASAGGRRYTGELFF. CDR3 sequence (DNA): TGTGCCAGCGCCGGCGGAAGGCGATACACCGGGGAGCTGTTTTTT.

This chain joins TRBV7-2 and TRBJ2-6, with TRBD2 matching 10 bases. Germline V CDR1 and CDR2: SGHTA, FQGNSA. The V segment lost 5 bases and the J segment 0 bases; nucleotides outside the gene matches: 7. The length of the CDR3 is 18 residues. This chain's CDR3 is CASSPSSGGYSGANVLTF. The CDR3, as DNA: TGTGCCAGCAGCCCCTCTAGCGGGGGTTACTCTGGGGCCAACGTCCTGACTTTC.

The chain uses TRBV7-9 and TRBJ2-1; D is perhaps TRBD2 (6 bases). This CDR3 has 14 residues. V dropped 3 bases and J dropped 5 bases, with 11 bases sitting between them. Germline CDR1 SEHNR, CDR2 FQNEAQ (reference sequence). The CDR3 region is CASSFGREDNEQFF. In nucleotides, the CDR3 is TGTGCCAGCAGCTTCGGCAGGGAGGACAATGAGCAGTTCTTC.

This CDR3 is CASSIRGPGANVLTF. The CDR3 nucleotides are TGTGCCAGCAGTATCAGGGGCCCCGGGGCCAACGTCCTGACTTTC. The genes are TRBV27 and TRBJ2-6, with a tentative D call TRBD1 (6 bases). The germline CDR1 and CDR2 sequences are MNHEY and SMNVEV (reference sequence). V was shortened by 5 bases and J by 4 bases, with 12 bases between the two germline ends. This CDR3 region has 15 residues.

The V call is TRBV7-9, the J call TRBJ1-4; 9 bases are shared with TRBD1. The CDR3 has 15 residues. The germline gives CDR1 SEHNR, CDR2 FQNEAQ (reference sequence). V shed 5 bases and J 5 bases; nucleotides not matched to a gene: 6. The CDR3 DNA follows: TGTGCCAGCAGCCCGGACAGGGGAAAGAATGAAAAACTGTTTTTT. Translated, it gives CASSPDRGKNEKLFF.

This rearrangement joins TRBV6-1 to TRBJ1-1, with D tentatively TRBD1 (5 bases). The CDR3 spans 14 residues. V was cut by 6 bases and J by 1 base, with 12 bases left in between. The V gene's germline CDR1 is MNHNS and CDR2 SASEGT. For the CDR3, the DNA is TGTGCCAGCAGCCAATTAGGGGCGAACACTGAAGCTTTCTTT. Translated: CASSQLGANTEAFF.

In this sample, this clone turned up a few times. CDR3 sequence (DNA): TGCGCCAGCAGCCAGGACAGGGGGCTCGGGAACACTGAAGCTTTCTTT. This sequence encodes CASSQDRGLGNTEAFF. V gene TRBV4-1 combines with J gene TRBJ1-1, with 11 bases fitting TRBD1. Trimming took 3 bases from V and 1 from J; bases not matched to a gene: 4. The CDR3 runs to 16 residues. From germline, CDR1 is MGHRA and CDR2 YSYEKL.